This is a list of T cell receptor beta chains from one sample in a study of CD8 T cells in ankylosing spondylitis. TCRdb reprocessed the 5' RACE reads with MiXCR, giving one entry per CDR3 protein. The sample carries around 250,000 distinct CDR3 sequences, more than 25% recorded once. Input material: blood, either unsorted or a sorted T cell fraction (not recorded which). The source of these receptors is a male donor with ankylosing spondylitis or in good health (not recorded which). The CDR3 runs from the conserved cysteine through the conserved F or W. The D gene is left open where the match is weak. Clone size appears in some rows only: once, few, many, or a class for an expanded clone.

V gene	clone size	D gene	J gene	CDR3 DNA	CDR3 protein
TRBV7-8	NA	TRBD1	TRBJ1-2	TGTGCCAGCAGCCCCAGACAGGGGGCGGCGGCCTTC	CASSPRQGAAAF
TRBV19	NA	NA	TRBJ1-2	TGTGCCAGTAGTAGACAGTACTATGGCTACACCTTC	CASSRQYYGYTF
TRBV12-3/TRBV12-4	NA	TRBD1	TRBJ2-2	TGTGCCAGCAGTTTGAACAGGGGGCGGTATACCGGGGAGCTGTTTTTT	CASSLNRGRYTGELFF
TRBV7-2	few	TRBD1	TRBJ1-4	TGTGCCAGCAGTATAGAGAACACAGGGGGCACTAATGAAAAACTGTTTTTT	CASSIENTGGTNEKLFF
TRBV29-1	NA	NA	TRBJ2-3	TGCAGCGTTGCGCGGGACCAGTCGGGGGATACGCAGTATTTT	CSVARDQSGDTQYF
TRBV20-1	NA	NA	TRBJ2-7	TGCAGTGCTCTCCGGGACCGCAGCTCCTACGAGCAGTACTTC	CSALRDRSSYEQYF
TRBV4-2	NA	NA	TRBJ1-2	TGTGCCAGCAGCCAAGAGACTGGGGATCGTTATGGCTACACCTTC	CASSQETGDRYGYTF
TRBV6-1	once	NA	TRBJ1-5	TGTGCCAGCAGTGAAACCCATGGGGGCAATCAGCCCCAGCATTTT	CASSETHGGNQPQHF
TRBV20-1	NA	TRBD1	TRBJ1-1	TGCAGTCTCTTGACAGGGGGCACTGAAGCTTTCTTT	CSLLTGGTEAFF
TRBV28	NA	NA	TRBJ2-7	TGTGCCAGCAGCGGGACAACCCTTTCGGGTGAGCAGTACTTC	CASSGTTLSGEQYF
TRBV7-6	NA	NA	TRBJ2-3	TGTGCCAGCAGCTTAGGGCACCCAGATACGCAGTATTTT	CASSLGHPDTQYF
TRBV20-1	many	NA	TRBJ1-2	TGCAGTGCTAGTCAATCTGGGTTTGGCTACACCTTC	CSASQSGFGYTF
TRBV6-1	few	TRBD2	TRBJ2-7	TGTGCCAGCAGTCCACTAGCGGGGGGACCCTACGAGCAGTACTTC	CASSPLAGGPYEQYF
TRBV29-1	many	TRBD1	TRBJ2-7	TGCAGCGTCGAAGGGGACTGGACAGGGCAAGGGCAGTACTTC	CSVEGDWTGQGQYF
TRBV4-1	NA	NA	TRBJ2-1	TGCGCCAGCAGCCGCGAAGTGGACGGATACAATGAGCAGTTCTTC	CASSREVDGYNEQFF
TRBV10-3	NA	NA	TRBJ1-5	TGTGCCATCAGTGATGAAGGTGGCAATCAGCCCCAGCATTTT	CAISDEGGNQPQHF
TRBV11-2	few	NA	TRBJ2-7	TGTGCCAGCAGCGAACACAGGATTTTCCACGAGCAGTACTTC	CASSEHRIFHEQYF
TRBV12-3/TRBV12-4	NA	NA	TRBJ2-7	TGTGCCAGCAGTTTGACCGACTCTGGCGAGCAGTACTTC	CASSLTDSGEQYF
TRBV3-1	NA	NA	TRBJ2-3	TGTGCCAGCAGCCCGAGGGCGGGGCCGCAGTATTTT	CASSPRAGPQYF
TRBV5-1	NA	NA	TRBJ1-2	TGCGCCAGCAGCTTAAATGTCGACGGCTACACCTTC	CASSLNVDGYTF
TRBV10-3	NA	NA	TRBJ2-7	TGTGCCATCAGTGAGTGGACTACTTCCTACGAGCAGTACTTC	CAISEWTTSYEQYF
TRBV5-1	few	TRBD1	TRBJ2-5	TGCGCCAGCAGCTTGGGGGGACAGGGGGAGACCCAGTACTTC	CASSLGGQGETQYF
TRBV20-1	many	NA	TRBJ1-1	TGCAGTGCTGGACGGGCGGACACTGAAGCTTTCTTT	CSAGRADTEAFF
TRBV7-3	NA	NA	TRBJ2-1	TGTGCCAGCAGCCCAAAAGGCCGGACGGGCTCCTACAATGAGCAGTTCTTC	CASSPKGRTGSYNEQFF
TRBV12-3/TRBV12-4	NA	NA	TRBJ2-3	TGTGCCAGCAGTCCCTGGCTAGCCCACACAGATACGCAGTATTTT	CASSPWLAHTDTQYF
TRBV7-9	few	TRBD1	TRBJ1-4	TGTGCCAGCAGTACTGACAGGGTAGATCTGTTTTTT	CASSTDRVDLFF
TRBV20-1	NA	NA	TRBJ2-1	TGCAGTGCTAGAGCAGCTAGCGCCCATGAGCAGTTCTTC	CSARAASAHEQFF
TRBV15	few	TRBD1	TRBJ2-3	TGTGCCACCAGCAGAGCTAGGGGACAGAACCGAGATACGCAGTATTTT	CATSRARGQNRDTQYF
TRBV29-1	few	NA	TRBJ1-1	TGCAGCGTTGAAGCTGGGCTGGGCACTGAAGCTTTCTTT	CSVEAGLGTEAFF
TRBV20-1	NA	NA	TRBJ2-7	TGCAGTGCTAGAGATCAGGAGGAAGTCAGCTACGAGCAGTACTTC	CSARDQEEVSYEQYF
TRBV12-3/TRBV12-4	few	NA	TRBJ1-4	TGTGCCAGCAGTTTTAGCCAGCCCGGGAATGAAAAACTGTTTTTT	CASSFSQPGNEKLFF
TRBV12-3/TRBV12-4	few	TRBD1	TRBJ2-3	TGTGCCAGCAGTGCAGACCGGGACAGGGCATCAGATACGCAGTATTTT	CASSADRDRASDTQYF
TRBV24-1	NA	NA	TRBJ2-1	TGTGCCACCAGTGATTCGGGGGTGGATGAGCAGTTCTTC	CATSDSGVDEQFF
TRBV20-1	NA	TRBD1	TRBJ2-1	TGCAGTGCTAGAGACATGGGACAGGGAGTCCATGAGCAGTTCTTC	CSARDMGQGVHEQFF
TRBV11-2	many	TRBD1	TRBJ2-1	TGTGCCAGCAGCACCCCCGGGACAGATAGCTCCTACAATGAGCAGTTCTTC	CASSTPGTDSSYNEQFF
TRBV20-1	many	TRBD2	TRBJ2-3	TGCAGTGCTGGCCTAGCGGGGGGGGCAGATACGCAGTATTTT	CSAGLAGGADTQYF
TRBV7-9	NA	TRBD2	TRBJ2-1	TGTGCCAGCCTGACTAGCGGGGGGGTGGATGAGCAGTTCTTC	CASLTSGGVDEQFF
TRBV18	NA	NA	TRBJ2-3	TGTGCCAGCTCGCCCGGACCCTCCGATACGCAGTATTTT	CASSPGPSDTQYF
TRBV2	NA	NA	TRBJ2-3	TGTGCCAGCAGTTACGGGGGGCCAAGGGGAGGTACGCAGTATTTT	CASSYGGPRGGTQYF
TRBV6-1	NA	TRBD2	TRBJ2-3	TGTGCCAGCAGTGAACGGGCACTAGCGGGACCCCGGACAGGCACAGATACGCAGTATTTT	CASSERALAGPRTGTDTQYF
TRBV5-1	once	TRBD2	TRBJ2-3	TGCGCCAGCAGCTCTCGGGGCGGGGGATACACAGATACGCAGTATTTT	CASSSRGGGYTDTQYF
TRBV28	NA	TRBD2	TRBJ2-3	TGTGCCAGCAGTTACGGGGGGTTCACAGATACGCAGTATTTT	CASSYGGFTDTQYF
TRBV29-1	NA	NA	TRBJ1-3	TGCAGCGTCACAGGGTCTGGAAACACCATATATTTT	CSVTGSGNTIYF
TRBV10-3	few	TRBD1	TRBJ2-1	TGTGCCATCAACGCAGGACAGGGCGGCGATGAGCAGTTCTTC	CAINAGQGGDEQFF
TRBV18	NA	NA	TRBJ1-1	TGTGCCAGCTCACCAACGCCCGATGGTGAAGCTTTCTTT	CASSPTPDGEAFF
TRBV20-1	few	NA	TRBJ1-5	TGCAGTGCCAAACATGGAACCAATCAGCCCCAGCATTTT	CSAKHGTNQPQHF
TRBV3-1	NA	NA	TRBJ2-6	TGTGCCAGCAGCCAAGAACAGATCTCTGGGGCCAACGTCCTGACTTTC	CASSQEQISGANVLTF
TRBV7-9	few	NA	TRBJ2-2	TGTGCCAGCAGCTCGACGGGCCACCCCTGGACCGGGGAGCTGTTTTTT	CASSSTGHPWTGELFF
TRBV12-2	NA	NA	TRBJ2-5	TGTGCAAGGATGGCCGGGACAGGACAAGAGACCCAGTACTTC	CARMAGTGQETQYF
TRBV5-5	NA	TRBD1	TRBJ1-6	TGTGCCAGCAGTCTTTCGCGGGACAGGGCTGGTTCACCCCTCCACTTT	CASSLSRDRAGSPLHF
TRBV20-1	NA	NA	TRBJ1-5	TGCAGTGCTAGAGAGACAGCAGATCAGCCCCAGCATTTT	CSARETADQPQHF
TRBV15	NA	NA	TRBJ1-1	TGTGCCACCAGCAGAGATCTGCAGGAATTGGGCACTGAAGCTTTCTTT	CATSRDLQELGTEAFF
TRBV9	NA	TRBD2	TRBJ2-1	TGTGCCAGCAGCCAAGGGCTAGCGGCCAATGAGCAGTTCTTC	CASSQGLAANEQFF
TRBV20-1	few	NA	TRBJ1-1	TGCAGTGCTCCCCAACTAGGTAGAAACACTGAAGCTTTCTTT	CSAPQLGRNTEAFF
TRBV10-1	NA	NA	TRBJ1-1	TGCGCCAGCTCTGTGTATATGAACACTGAAGCTTTCTTT	CASSVYMNTEAFF
TRBV20-1	NA	NA	TRBJ2-1	TGCTGTGCTCCCGGGGCGGGCAGGGGGGTTCTTTACAATGAGCAGTTCTTC	CCAPGAGRGVLYNEQFF
TRBV27	NA	TRBD2	TRBJ2-7	TGTGCCAGCAGTGCCGGGGGGTACAGGTCCTACGAGCAGTACTTC	CASSAGGYRSYEQYF
TRBV29-1	NA	NA	TRBJ2-5	TGCAGCGTTGACGTGCAGGGAGAGACCCAGTACTTC	CSVDVQGETQYF
TRBV5-6	NA	NA	TRBJ2-4	TGTGCCAGCAGCGCCGATCAGGGTTCAAACATTCAGTACTTC	CASSADQGSNIQYF
TRBV5-1	NA	NA	TRBJ1-1	TGCGCCAGCAGCTTCGAGGGGAGCCTAATGAACACTGAAGCTTTCTTT	CASSFEGSLMNTEAFF